Below, 5 T cell receptor beta chains from the same sample are listed, as sequenced in a study of identical twins. TCRdb reprocessed the 5' RACE reads with MiXCR, giving one entry per CDR3 protein. In the table there are 700,000 or so distinct CDR3 sequences, 8.6% of which are singletons. This sample was shared with a second study, whose subject was yellow fever vaccine responses in identical twins.

Sample: PBMCs. All receptors come from a young woman in good health.

The rearrangement joins TRBV2 to TRBJ2-5; 14 nucleotides agree with TRBD2. The CDR3 covers 15 residues. Germline V gene data show CDR1 as SNHLY and CDR2 as FYNNEI. Trimming cost V 6 bases and J 4 bases; bases outside gene matches: 4. CDR3 residues: CASRGTSGGSETQYF. The CDR3 DNA follows: TGTGCCAGCAGGGGGACTAGCGGGGGATCAGAGACCCAGTACTTC.

This clonotype came up a few times. The rearrangement links TRBV20-1 to TRBJ2-7, with TRBD1 matching over 7 bases. Germline V gene data show CDR1 as DFQATT and CDR2 as SNEGSKA (reference sequence). J was trimmed by 7 bases and V by 1 base; bases with no gene match: 13. CDR3 length: 15 residues. CDR3 sequence reads: CSARAGQHLPGEQYF. The CDR3 DNA sequence: TGCAGTGCTAGAGCGGGACAGCACCTTCCAGGGGAGCAGTACTTC.

This clonotype was counted a single time. The chain combines TRBV4-1 with TRBJ2-3, with D unresolved. The CDR3 runs 14 residues. Germline V gene data show CDR1 as MGHRA and CDR2 as YSYEKL. V lost 1 base to trimming and J lost 2 bases, with 7 bases between them. In DNA form, the CDR3 reads TGCGCCAGCAGCCAAGGACCAGACACAGATACGCAGTATTTT. Translation: CASSQGPDTDTQYF.

V and J are TRBV14 and TRBJ2-3; 9 nucleotides agree with TRBD2. Germline values: CDR1 SGHDN, CDR2 FVKESK. Trimming took 4 bases from V and 1 from J; bases not matched to a gene: 15. This CDR3 comprises 19 residues. CDR3 DNA sequence: TGTGCCAGCAGCCCACCTAGGGGCGGGAGGGAGTCGGGCACAGATACGCAGTATTTT. As protein: CASSPPRGGRESGTDTQYF.

This clonotype was counted between two and nine times. The DNA for the CDR3 is TGCAGTGCTAGAGATTTCCGGGGTTCCGCCTACGAGCAGTACTTC. Translation: CSARDFRGSAYEQYF. The chain recombines TRBV20-1 with TRBJ2-7; D may be TRBD2 (5 bases). Germline V gene lookup returns CDR1 DFQATT and CDR2 SNEGSKA (reference sequence). Trimming removed 0 bases from V and 2 bases from J, with 14 bases in between. This CDR3 has 15 residues.